This is a list of T cell receptor beta chains from one sample in a study of T-cell memory formation after mild COVID-19. Each CDR3 protein is one row after TCRdb ran MiXCR on the 5' RACE reads. The sample has roughly 150,000 distinct CDR3 sequences; approximately 15% are singletons. Sequencing was carried out using PBMCs or a T cell subset sorted from them (not recorded which). The origin of the receptors is an adult woman who had mild COVID-19 (a few samples of this study predate the infection). Cell type and time point are not known. The conserved cysteine and the conserved F or W are not part of the CDR3 here. D genes are given only for firm matches.

TRBV7-9	TRBD2	ASSPGLAGGPSSYEQY
TRBV7-8	TRBD1	ASSSHRDRVYEQY
TRBV6-5	TRBD1	ASSLRDSDSPLH
TRBV5-1	.	ASSLAGTMNTEAF
TRBV2	TRBD1	ASHRTGRTGELF
TRBV6-6	TRBD1	ASSYGQATNYGYT
TRBV2	TRBD1	ASGGQGAASAF
TRBV5-1	TRBD1	ASRGTGSDSPLH
TRBV25-1	TRBD1	ASSERTGSYEQY
TRBV20-1	.	SARVHTSSYEQY